The 2 T cell receptor beta chains below all came from one sample that was sequenced in a study of cytomegalovirus exposure and HLA in healthy donors. The PCR employed 60 Vbeta primers together with 13 Jbeta primers. Assay used: immunoSEQ multiplex PCR; TCRdb lists only in-frame clones, some missing. The table records 150,000 to 200,000 clones, 68% of them present only once. Material for sequencing was PBMCs. The origin of the receptors is a woman between 35 and 50 years old in good health and CMV-seropositive.

CDR3: CASSSAEDSNYGYTF. In DNA, the CDR3 is TGTGCCAGCAGCTCGGCCGAGGACAGTAACTATGGCTACACCTTC. The chain uses TRBV7-9 and TRBJ1-2; a possible D gene is TRBD1 (6 bases). The CDR3 has 15 amino acids. CDR1 SEHNR and CDR2 FQNEAQ come from the germline V gene (reference sequence). Trimming pared 4 bases from V and 1 base from J, leaving 13 bases between.

The chain carries TRBV27 and TRBJ2-7; D is perhaps TRBD1 (6 bases). The CDR3 spans 14 residues. The germline V gene encodes CDR1 MNHEY and CDR2 SMNVEV (reference sequence). Trimming cost V 2 bases and J 3 bases, with 11 bases left between them. In DNA form, the CDR3 reads TGTGCCAGCAGTTTAAGCAGGGGAAACTACGAGCAGTACTTC. It is translated as CASSLSRGNYEQYF.